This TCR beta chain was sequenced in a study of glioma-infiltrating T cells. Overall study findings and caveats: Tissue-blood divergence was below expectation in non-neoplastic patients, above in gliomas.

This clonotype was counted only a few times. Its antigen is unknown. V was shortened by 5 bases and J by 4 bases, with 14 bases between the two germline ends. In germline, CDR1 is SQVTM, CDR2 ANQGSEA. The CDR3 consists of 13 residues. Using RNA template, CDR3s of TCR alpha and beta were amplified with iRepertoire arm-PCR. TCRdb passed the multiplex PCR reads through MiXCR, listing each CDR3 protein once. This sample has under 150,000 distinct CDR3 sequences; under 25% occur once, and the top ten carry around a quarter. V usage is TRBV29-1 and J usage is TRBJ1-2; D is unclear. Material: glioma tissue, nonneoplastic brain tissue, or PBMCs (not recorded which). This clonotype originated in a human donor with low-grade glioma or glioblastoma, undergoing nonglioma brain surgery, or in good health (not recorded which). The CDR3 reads CSVHHSSTYGYTF. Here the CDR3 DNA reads TGCAGCGTTCACCACAGTTCAACCTATGGCTACACCTTC.